The present T cell receptor (beta chain) was sequenced within a study of molecular identifiers for immune sequencing clone quantification. Regarding the study as a whole: Detectable among more than 800,000 naive cells, according to reports, was Jurkat TCR RNA spiked in from one cell.

The germline V gene encodes CDR1 KGHSH and CDR2 LQKENI. CDR3 size: 13 residues. Trimming took 2 bases from V and 0 from J, leaving 4 bases between them. TCRdb itself ran the PCR reads through MiXCR, one entry per CDR3 protein. Of about 330,000 distinct CDR3 sequences detected, roughly 24% appear once; the ten largest clones hold about 0.71%. This clonotype was counted between two and nine times. The target antigen is unknown. The J gene is TRBJ2-5, the V gene TRBV18; unclear D gene. This receptor was taken from a human donor in good health. Some libraries in this study had Jurkat cell RNA spiked in. Source material: naive CD8+ T cells from blood, with Jurkat cell RNA spiked in. Indicated subset: FACS-sorted CD8+CD4-CCR7+CD45RA+ naive T cells. CDR3 in DNA: TGTGCCAGCTCACCATACGACCAAGAGACCCAGTACTTC. Translating it yields CASSPYDQETQYF.